A single sample is the source of the 21 T cell receptor beta chains below, sequenced in a study of metastatic and nonmetastatic thyroid tumors. TCRdb re-called the PCR reads with MiXCR. This repertoire shows around 13,000 clones, under 25% found once; its top ten account for 13% to 15%. Not a single patient had been given any form of treatment at any point before undergoing thyroid surgery. Sequenced material: adjacent normal tissue. The receptors shown here come from a female donor with papillary thyroid cancer or a benign thyroid nodule (not recorded which). Some clones in this sample may be carry-over from other donors' samples.

By proportion, this clone is medium-sized. The chain combines TRBV19 with TRBJ2-7, with D perhaps matching TRBD2 (7 bases). This CDR3 spans 15 amino acids. V gave up 3 bases and J gave up 6 bases, with 18 bases separating them. Germline lookup yields CDR1 LNHDA and CDR2 SQIVND (reference sequence). The CDR3 region has the DNA TGTGCCAGTAGTATGAGGGGAGGGACATGGGGCGAGCAGTACTTC. This sequence encodes CASSMRGGTWGEQYF.

This clone was picked up many times. The chain employs TRBV7-9 and TRBJ2-3; a weak D match, TRBD2 (5 bases). The CDR3 length is 14 residues. Germline CDR1 is SEHNR and CDR2 is FQNEAQ (reference sequence). V dropped 5 bases and J dropped 4 bases, with 13 bases sitting between them. As DNA, the CDR3 is TGTGCCAGCAGCGGAGCGGCGGGCCCAGATACGCAGTATTTT. This codes for CASSGAAGPDTQYF.

This clone appeared many times. For the CDR3, the DNA is TGTGCCAGTAGTTCGCGGTGGGGGACACCCCAAGAGACCCAGTACTTC. This gives the protein CASSSRWGTPQETQYF. This chain joins TRBV19 and TRBJ2-5, with D possibly TRBD1 on 6 matching bases. The CDR3 sequence is 16 residues long. Trimming stripped 5 bases from V and 1 base from J, with 17 bases between. CDR1 and CDR2 from the germline V gene are LNHDA and SQIVND (reference sequence).

This clone has just a few counts. CDR3 amino acids: CASSYTGSLEQYF. The CDR3 DNA sequence: TGTGCCAGCAGTTATACAGGCAGCCTGGAGCAGTACTTC. The chain carries TRBV6-2 or TRBV6-3 and TRBJ2-7; D perhaps matches TRBD1 (5 bases). This CDR3 has 13 amino acids. V was pared by 3 bases and J by 7 bases, with 13 bases between. Germline values: CDR1 MNHEY, CDR2 SVGEGT.

This clone has a handful of counts. The chain joins TRBV20-1 to TRBJ2-7; 8 nucleotides line up with TRBD1. J was trimmed by 0 bases and V by 6 bases; bases with no gene match: 7. The CDR3 contains 14 residues. Germline loops: CDR1 DFQATT, CDR2 SNEGSKA (reference sequence). The CDR3 is CSATWTGNSYEQYF. The CDR3 coding sequence is TGCAGTGCAACCTGGACAGGGAACTCCTACGAGCAGTACTTC.

This chain uses TRBV20-1 with TRBJ2-2; D gene ambiguous. V gave up 0 bases and J gave up 4 bases, with 9 bases separating them. The CDR3 has 14 amino acids. The V gene's germline CDR1 is DFQATT and CDR2 SNEGSKA (reference sequence). CDR3 in DNA: TGCAGTGCTAGAGATTTCTTCGCCACCGGGGAGCTGTTTTTT. Amino acid sequence: CSARDFFATGELFF.

Notes on this clone: A junction boundary mismatches the germline segment, possibly from a read error. The chain joins TRBV5-4 to TRBJ2-7, with TRBD2 matching over 10 bases. The end of the DNA aligns better with TRBJ2-1, so the J call may be wrong. Germline CDR1 SGHNT, CDR2 YYREEE (reference sequence). The CDR3 extends over 15 amino acids. CDR3 DNA sequence: TGTGGCAGCAGCGACCTTAGCGGGGGGACGGAAGAGCAGTTCTTC. As protein: CGSSDLSGGTEEQFF.

This clone is classed as medium-sized. The rearrangement links TRBV2 to TRBJ1-2; 7 bases line up with TRBD1. This CDR3 is built from 14 residues. With 5 bases clipped from V and 2 bases from J, the junction kept 5 bases outside the gene matches. Germline CDR1 is SNHLY and CDR2 is FYNNEI. CDR3 coding DNA: TGTGCCAGCAGTAAGACAGGGCGGAACTATGGCTACACCTTC. Translated: CASSKTGRNYGYTF.

This clone occurred many times. The V call is TRBV11-2, the J call TRBJ1-3, with D tentatively TRBD1 (5 bases). CDR1 SGHAT and CDR2 FQNNGV come from the germline V gene. The CDR3 contains 15 residues. The germline V and J ends were trimmed by 4 bases and 8 bases, with 18 bases remaining between them. CDR3 in DNA: TGTGCCAGCAGCTCTTGGGGGAAGGGTGTGGACACCATATATTTT. Protein product: CASSSWGKGVDTIYF.

This clone has a count of ten or more. CDR3 nucleotides: TGTGCCACCAGCAGTGAGAGGACAGCGAACACTGAAGCTTTCTTT. Encoded protein: CATSSERTANTEAFF. The chain combines TRBV15 with TRBJ1-1; possibly TRBD1 for D (6 bases). With 3 bases removed from V and 1 base from J, the gap between germline ends came to 12 bases. This CDR3 comprises 15 residues. Germline values: CDR1 LNHNV, CDR2 YYDKDF (reference sequence). Supplemented by reference TRBV15 and TRBJ1-1, the full variable domain reads DAMVIQNPRYQVTQFGKPVTLSCSQTLNHNVMYWYQQKSSQAPKLLFHYYDKDFNNEADTPDNFQSRRPNTSFCFLDIRSPGLGDTAMYLCATSSERTANTEAFFGQGTRLTVV.

This clone rates as medium-sized. The V and J genes are TRBV12-3 or TRBV12-4 and TRBJ1-4; a possible D gene is TRBD1 (5 bases). V was pared by 6 bases and J by 5 bases, with 13 bases between. The CDR3 consists of 14 residues. The CDR3 is CASRSDSPNEKLFF. As DNA, the CDR3 is TGTGCCAGCAGATCCGACAGTCCGAATGAAAAACTGTTTTTT.

The sample holds a few counts of this clone. The J gene is TRBJ2-7, the V gene TRBV2; D is unresolved. Trimming shortened V by 10 bases and J by 5 bases, and 6 bases separated the two germline ends. The CDR3 runs to 9 residues. Per germline, CDR1 SNHLY and CDR2 FYNNEI. The CDR3, as DNA: TGTGCCATCACTGACGAGCAGTACTTC. Its protein product is CAITDEQYF.

This clone rates as medium-sized (0.01 to 0.1%). The chain carries TRBV12-3 or TRBV12-4 and TRBJ1-3, with D maybe TRBD1 (6 bases). The length of the CDR3 is 14 residues. The V gene lost 6 bases and the J gene lost 4 bases, with 13 bases spanning the gap. CDR3 in amino acids: CASRGRDTGNTIYF. DNA of the CDR3: TGTGCCAGCAGGGGCCGGGACACAGGAAACACCATATATTTT.

The gene calls are TRBV20-1 and TRBJ2-3; D gene unclear. Per the germline V gene, CDR1 is DFQATT and CDR2 is SNEGSKA (reference sequence). The V end was cut by 5 bases, the J end by 2 bases, with 5 bases between. The CDR3 contains 11 residues. The CDR3 sequence is CSARLTDTQYF. As DNA, the CDR3 is TGCAGTGCTCGACTCACAGATACGCAGTATTTT.

A note on this clone: In this CDR3 the conserved last residue, phenylalanine or tryptophan, is missing, so a read error is likely. The CDR3 loop is CSARPSEVGAKGTDTQYL. CDR3 nucleotides: TGCAGTGCTAGGCCGTCTGAGGTCGGGGCGAAGGGCACAGATACGCAGTATCTT. The V call is TRBV20-1, the J call TRBJ2-3; the D gene could be TRBD1 or TRBD2 (5 bases each). Germline CDR1 is DFQATT and CDR2 is SNEGSKA (reference sequence). The V end lost 3 bases, the J end lost 1 base, and 23 bases lay between the germline ends. The CDR3 spans 18 residues.

Comment on this clone: A read error may account for a junction end that differs from germline. V and J are TRBV19 and TRBJ1-2, with D uncertain. The CDR3 sequence is 17 residues long. CDR1 is LNHDA, CDR2 SQIVND, per germline (reference sequence). This chain's CDR3 is CASSIRYLWWPNYVYTF. The CDR3 bases are TGTGCCAGTAGTATTCGGTACCTGTGGTGGCCTAACTATGTCTACACCTTC.

This chain's CDR3 is CSASSRGVYNEQFF. The CDR3 nucleotides read TGCAGTGCTAGTAGTAGGGGAGTATACAATGAGCAGTTCTTC. The chain links TRBV20-1 to TRBJ2-1; possibly TRBD1 or TRBD2 for D (5 bases each). This CDR3 has 14 amino acids. V lost 3 bases and J 4 bases, leaving 13 bases between the germline ends. Germline assignment: CDR1 DFQATT and CDR2 SNEGSKA (reference sequence).

This clone was observed at least ten times. V gene TRBV5-5 combines with J gene TRBJ2-7, with 7 bases lining up with TRBD1. The V segment lost 4 bases and the J segment 0 bases; nucleotides outside the gene matches: 1. Germline V gene lookup returns CDR1 SGHKS and CDR2 YYEKEE (reference sequence). The CDR3 totals 13 residues. CDR3: CASSRQGSYEQYF. The CDR3 bases are TGTGCCAGCAGCCGACAGGGCTCCTACGAGCAGTACTTC.

This clone was observed at least ten times. The chain employs TRBV5-4 and TRBJ2-7; D is uncertain. The V gene lost 1 base and the J gene lost 9 bases, with 14 bases spanning the gap. Germline assignment: CDR1 SGHNT and CDR2 YYREEE (reference sequence). The CDR3 sequence is 13 residues long. The CDR3 nucleotides read TGTGCCAGCAGCTTGTCCCCTATTTCTGGGCAGTACTTC. Protein: CASSLSPISGQYF.

This clone was found many times. This chain connects TRBV24-1 to TRBJ2-1; TRBD1 matches at 9 bases. CDR1 KGHDR and CDR2 SFDVKD come from the germline V gene. The CDR3 covers 15 residues. With V trimmed by 6 bases and J by 7 bases, 9 bases remained unmatched. This CDR3 is CATSKPGQGTNEQFF. The DNA of the CDR3 is TGTGCCACCAGTAAACCGGGACAGGGTACGAATGAGCAGTTCTTC.

By frequency in the sample, this clone is medium-sized. This sequence joins TRBV6-6 and TRBJ2-6, with TRBD2 matching over 10 bases. The CDR3 extends over 18 amino acids. With V trimmed by 1 base and J by 2 bases, 5 bases remained unmatched. Germline-derived CDR1 and CDR2 are MNHNY and SVGAGI (reference sequence). The CDR3 bases are TGTGCCAGCAGTTACTTTGGTCTAGCGGGGGCTGGGGCCAACGTCCTGACTTTC. This encodes CASSYFGLAGAGANVLTF.